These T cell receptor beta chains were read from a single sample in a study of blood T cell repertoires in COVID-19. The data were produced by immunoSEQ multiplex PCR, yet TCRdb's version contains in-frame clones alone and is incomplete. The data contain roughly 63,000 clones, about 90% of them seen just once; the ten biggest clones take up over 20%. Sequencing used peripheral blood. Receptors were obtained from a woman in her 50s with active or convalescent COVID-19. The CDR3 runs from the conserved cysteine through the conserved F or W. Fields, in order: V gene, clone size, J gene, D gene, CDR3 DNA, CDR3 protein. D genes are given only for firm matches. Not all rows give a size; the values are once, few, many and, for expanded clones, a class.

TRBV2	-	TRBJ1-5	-	TGTGCCAGCAGTGAATACTTAGGGGACTTAGGAGGCAATCAGCCCCAGCATTTT	CASSEYLGDLGGNQPQHF
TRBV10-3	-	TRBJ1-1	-	TGTGCCATCAGTGAGACAGGATGGAACACTGAAGCTTTCTTT	CAISETGWNTEAFF
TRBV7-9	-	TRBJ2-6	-	TGTGCCAGCAGCCCTCTTCCGCTAGTGATCTCTGGGGCCAACGTCCTGACTTTC	CASSPLPLVISGANVLTF
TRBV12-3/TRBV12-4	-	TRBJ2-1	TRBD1	TGTGCCAGCAGCCCTACAGGGGGAGTGCAGTTCTTC	CASSPTGGVQFF
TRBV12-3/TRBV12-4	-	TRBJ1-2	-	TGTGCCAGCAGTTCTCAGGGTTCTGTCTACACCTTC	CASSSQGSVYTF
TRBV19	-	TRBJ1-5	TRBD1	TGTGCCAGTAGTATCTGGACAGGGGTAAGGGATCAGCCCCAGCATTTT	CASSIWTGVRDQPQHF
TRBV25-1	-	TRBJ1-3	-	TGTGCCAGCAGCCCGGGACTTCTTGGAAACACCATATATTTT	CASSPGLLGNTIYF
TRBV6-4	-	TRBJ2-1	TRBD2	TGTGCCAGCAGCCCCAGCGGGAGTGGGTACAATGAGCAGTTCTTC	CASSPSGSGYNEQFF
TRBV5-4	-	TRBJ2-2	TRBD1	TGTGCCAGCAGCATCGGACAGGGGGCCGCCGGGGAGCTGTTTTTT	CASSIGQGAAGELFF
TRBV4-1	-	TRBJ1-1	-	TGCGCCAGCAGCCAAGAGGACCTCGGGGGAAACACTGAAGCTTTCTTT	CASSQEDLGGNTEAFF
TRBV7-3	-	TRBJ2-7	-	TGTGCCAGCAGCCCCACCAGCGGCCCCTACGAGCAGTACTTC	CASSPTSGPYEQYF
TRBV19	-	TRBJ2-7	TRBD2	TGTGCCAGTAGTACTAGCGGCTACGAGCAGTACTTC	CASSTSGYEQYF
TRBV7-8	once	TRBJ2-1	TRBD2	TGTGCCAGCAGCTTAGTGCTAGCGGGAGCTAATATCTTAGGGCAGTTCTTC	CASSLVLAGANILGQFF
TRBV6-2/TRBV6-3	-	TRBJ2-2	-	TGTGCCAGCAGTTCCCCGGTTGGGCGATACACCGGGGAGCTGTTTTTT	CASSSPVGRYTGELFF
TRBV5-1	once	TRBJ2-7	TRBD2	TGCGCCAGCAGCTTGGGGCCGGGGGGAGACTCCTACGAGCAGTACTTC	CASSLGPGGDSYEQYF
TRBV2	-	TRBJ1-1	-	TGTGCCAGCAGTGCAAACACTGAAGCTTTCTTT	CASSANTEAFF
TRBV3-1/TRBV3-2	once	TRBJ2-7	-	TGTGCCAGCAGCCAAGGTCACAGGATCTACGAGCAGTACTTC	CASSQGHRIYEQYF
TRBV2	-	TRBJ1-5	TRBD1	TGTGCCAGCAGAACAACGGACAGGGAAAGCAATCAGCCCCAGCATTTT	CASRTTDRESNQPQHF
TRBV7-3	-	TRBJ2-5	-	TGTGCCAGCAGCTTCGGGTACCAAGAGACCCAGTACTTC	CASSFGYQETQYF
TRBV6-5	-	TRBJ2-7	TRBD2	TGTGCCAGCAGTTACTCGTCTAGCGGGATCTACGAGCAGTACTTC	CASSYSSSGIYEQYF
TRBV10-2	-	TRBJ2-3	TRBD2	TGCGCCAGCAGTGAGTTGTTTCTAGCGGGAGGGCTGAATCCCACAGATACGCAGTATTTT	CASSELFLAGGLNPTDTQYF
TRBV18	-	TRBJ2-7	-	TGTGCCAGCTCACCAATAGCGGAGGCCTCCGAGCAGTACTTC	CASSPIAEASEQYF
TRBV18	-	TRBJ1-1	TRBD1	TGTGCCAGCTCACCGGGACAGCTCACTGAAGCTTTCTTT	CASSPGQLTEAFF
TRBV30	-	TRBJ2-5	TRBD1	TGTGCCTGGGGGGACAGGGTGTGGACCCAGTACTTC	CAWGDRVWTQYF
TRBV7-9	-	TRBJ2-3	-	TGTGCCAGCAGCTTTATCAAGCAGCTAGGCACAGATACGCAGTATTTT	CASSFIKQLGTDTQYF
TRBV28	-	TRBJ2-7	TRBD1	TGTGCCAGCAGTTTCGGGGACAGGGGGTTTCTCTACGAGCAGTACTTC	CASSFGDRGFLYEQYF
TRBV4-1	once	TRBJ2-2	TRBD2	TGCGCCAGCAGCTCAGGGACTAGCGGGAGGGCACCCGGGGAGCTGTTTTTT	CASSSGTSGRAPGELFF
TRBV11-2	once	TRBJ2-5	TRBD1	TGTGCCAGCAGCTCTTACAGGGGTTGGGTGGAGACCCAGTACTTC	CASSSYRGWVETQYF
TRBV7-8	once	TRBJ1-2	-	TGTGCCAGCAGCTTTGACATTAACTATGGCTACACCTTC	CASSFDINYGYTF
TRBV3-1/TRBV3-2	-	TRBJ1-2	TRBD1	TGTGCCAGCAGCTCTGACGCCCTGGACAGGGCTGGCTACACCTTC	CASSSDALDRAGYTF
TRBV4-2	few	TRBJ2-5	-	TGTGCCAGCAGCCAAGGACAGCAAGAGACCCAGTACTTC	CASSQGQQETQYF
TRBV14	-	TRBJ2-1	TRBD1	TGTGCCAGCAGCCAGGGACAGGTCAATGAGCAGTTCTTC	CASSQGQVNEQFF
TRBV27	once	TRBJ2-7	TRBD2	TGTGCCAGCAGTTATAGCGGGAGGACCTACGAGCAGTACTTC	CASSYSGRTYEQYF
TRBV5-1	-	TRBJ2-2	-	TGCGCCAGCAGGGGGAAAAGCGGAGCCAGCACCGGGGAGCTGTTTTTT	CASRGKSGASTGELFF
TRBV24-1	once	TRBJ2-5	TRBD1	TGTGCCACACAGGGGGCGGGGGAGACCCAGTACTTC	CATQGAGETQYF
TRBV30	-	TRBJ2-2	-	TGTGCCTGGCTCGAGGTTTCGAACACCGGGGAGCTGTTTTTT	CAWLEVSNTGELFF
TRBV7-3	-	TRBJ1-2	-	TGTGCCAGCAGCTCACCGGACCGGGGGTTAGAGTATGGCTACACCTTC	CASSSPDRGLEYGYTF
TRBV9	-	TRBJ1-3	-	TGTGCCAGCAGCGTAGAGGGGGGGTCCGGAAACACCATATATTTT	CASSVEGGSGNTIYF
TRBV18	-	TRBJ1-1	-	TGTGCCAGCTTATCGGGCAGGGGAGGGACTGAAGCTTTCTTT	CASLSGRGGTEAFF
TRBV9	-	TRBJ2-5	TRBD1	TGTGCCAGCAGCGTAGGAGGGGGCCTTGAGGAGACCCAGTACTTC	CASSVGGGLEETQYF
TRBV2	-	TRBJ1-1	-	TGTGCCAGCAGGATCTCAGGGAACACTGAAGCTTTCTTT	CASRISGNTEAFF
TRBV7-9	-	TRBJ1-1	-	TGTGCCAGCAGCTCCAGGGTCCCCATGAACACTGAAGCTTTCTTT	CASSSRVPMNTEAFF
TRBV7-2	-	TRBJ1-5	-	TGTGCCAGCAGCTACGTAGACAGTTTCAATCAGCCCCAGCATTTT	CASSYVDSFNQPQHF
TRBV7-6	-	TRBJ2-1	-	TGTGCCAGCAGCCGTCCCATGGCGGGGAGCTCCTACAATGAGCAGTTCTTC	CASSRPMAGSSYNEQFF
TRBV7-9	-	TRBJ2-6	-	TGTGCCAGCCAGGGCTCTGGGGCCAACGTCCTGACTTTC	CASQGSGANVLTF